This T cell receptor (beta chain) originates from a study of T cell changes during pregnancy in multiple sclerosis. This CDR3 region has 15 residues. Germline CDR1 SGHNT, CDR2 YYREEE (reference sequence). Trimming at V came to 4 bases and at J to 3 bases, leaving 5 bases not matched to a gene. Assay: immunoSEQ multiplex PCR; the TCRdb copy retains only in-frame clones and omits some. The sample has about 28,000 clones; about 88% are singletons. The chain employs TRBV5-4 and TRBJ2-1, with TRBD2 identical over 9 bases. This sequence was found in a female donor with multiple sclerosis, enrolled in a pregnancy study. The sample was CD4+ T cells from peripheral blood mononuclear cells, taken in the second trimester of pregnancy. This chain's CDR3 is CASSAGGTVYNEQFF. The CDR3 DNA reads as TGTGCCAGCAGCGCGGGGGGGACAGTCTACAATGAGCAGTTCTTC.